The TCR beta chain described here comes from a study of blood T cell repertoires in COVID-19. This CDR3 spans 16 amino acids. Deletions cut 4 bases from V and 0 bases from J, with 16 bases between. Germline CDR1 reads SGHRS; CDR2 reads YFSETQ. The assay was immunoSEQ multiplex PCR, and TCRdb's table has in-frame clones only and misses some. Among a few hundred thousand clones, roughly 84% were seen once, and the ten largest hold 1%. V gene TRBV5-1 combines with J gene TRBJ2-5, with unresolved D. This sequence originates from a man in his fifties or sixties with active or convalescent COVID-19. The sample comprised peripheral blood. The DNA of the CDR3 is TGCGCCAGCAGCCCGAATCCAAATAGCTACCAAGAGACCCAGTACTTC. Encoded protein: CASSPNPNSYQETQYF.